These 15 T cell receptor beta chains originate from one sample sequenced in a study of shared clonotypes between healthy human individuals. Clones were read by immunoSEQ multiplex PCR, and TCRdb kept only the in-frame ones, dropping some. This sample has approximately 1.5 million clones, with approximately 98.5% found just once. The sample taken for sequencing was naive CD4+ T cells sorted from blood. Subset given: CD45RA+ positively selected. The receptors shown here come from a man between 25 and 39 years old in good health.

The chain carries TRBV2 and TRBJ2-7, with 11 bases matching TRBD2. Trimming removed 7 bases from V and 2 bases from J; junction bases left unmatched: 4. CDR1 and CDR2 (germline): SNHLY, FYNNEI. CDR3 length: 14 amino acids. The CDR3 here is CASKGTSGPYEQYF. The CDR3 coding sequence is TGTGCCAGCAAAGGGACTAGCGGACCCTACGAGCAGTACTTC.

The chain employs TRBV5-1 and TRBJ2-2; D remains ambiguous. This CDR3 has 14 amino acids. CDR1 and CDR2 (germline): SGHRS, YFSETQ. V lost 1 base and J lost 6, with 10 bases in between. The CDR3 coding sequence is TGCGCCAGCAGCTTGCTTGGAACATCCGGGGAGCTGTTTTTT. Translated, it gives CASSLLGTSGELFF. The full variable domain, its missing parts supplied by reference TRBV5-1 and TRBJ2-2, is KAGVTQTPRYLIKTRGQQVTLSCSPISGHRSVSWYQQTPGQGLQFLFEYFSETQRNKGNFPGRFSGRQFSNSRSEMNVSTLELGDSALYLCASSLLGTSGELFFGEGSRLTVL.

This sequence joins TRBV19 and TRBJ2-1, with TRBD2 matching 13 bases. Germline V CDR1 and CDR2: LNHDA, SQIVND (reference sequence). J lost 8 bases, V lost 0 bases, and 4 bases had no gene match. The CDR3 contains 16 residues. DNA for the CDR3: TGTGCCAGTAGTATAGATCGACTAGCGGGAGGCCATGAGCAGTTCTTC. Amino acids: CASSIDRLAGGHEQFF. The full variable domain, rest sourced from reference TRBV19 and TRBJ2-1, is DGGITQSPKYLFRKEGQNVTLSCEQNLNHDAMYWYRQDPGQGLRLIYYSQIVNDFQKGDIAEGYSVSREKKESFPLTVTSAQKNPTAFYLCASSIDRLAGGHEQFFGPGTRLTVL.

CDR3 loop: CASSAPGTSGRYEQYF. The DNA for the CDR3 is TGTGCCAGCAGTGCACCCGGGACTAGCGGGAGATACGAGCAGTACTTC. V is TRBV6-6 and J is TRBJ2-7; 14 bases agree with TRBD2. CDR3 length: 16 residues. Germline CDR1 and CDR2: MNHNY and SVGAGI (reference sequence). The junction had 7 bases not matched to a gene; V was cut back by 5 bases and J by 4 bases.

This chain uses TRBV6-9 with TRBJ2-1; D is unclear. CDR3 length equals 11 residues. V shed 5 bases and J shed 9 bases, with 8 bases lying between them. Germline CDR1 reads MNHGY; CDR2 reads SVAAGI. The CDR3 loop is CASSALVEQFF. CDR3 DNA: TGTGCCAGCAGTGCCCTGGTTGAGCAGTTCTTC.

The chain recombines TRBV11-3 with TRBJ2-5; no definite D call. The CDR3 spans 15 residues. With 0 bases removed from V and 2 bases from J, the gap between germline ends came to 10 bases. Germline V gives CDR1 SGHNT, CDR2 YENEEA. The chain's CDR3 is CASSLDPGPQETQYF. The CDR3 DNA reads as TGTGCCAGCAGCTTAGATCCCGGACCGCAAGAGACCCAGTACTTC. The full variable domain, with the rest looked up from reference TRBV11-3 and TRBJ2-5, is EAGVVQSPRYKIIEKKQPVAFWCNPISGHNTLYWYLQNLGQGPELLIRYENEEAVDDSQLPKDRFSAERLKGVDSTLKIQPAELGDSAVYLCASSLDPGPQETQYFGPGTRLLVL.

This sequence joins TRBV9 and TRBJ2-7; 12 bases are shared with TRBD2. This CDR3 region has 18 residues. With 3 bases clipped from V and 1 base from J, the junction kept 11 bases outside the gene matches. Germline lookup yields CDR1 SGDLS and CDR2 YYNGEE. This CDR3 is CASSEGGWTSGISYEQYF. The DNA for the CDR3 is TGTGCCAGCAGCGAAGGAGGCTGGACTAGCGGGATATCCTACGAGCAGTACTTC.

The chain has TRBV4-1 and TRBJ2-1, with 8 bases identical to TRBD2. CDR1 is MGHRA, CDR2 YSYEKL, per germline. This CDR3 has 12 residues. The junction had 7 bases not matched to a gene; V was cut back by 3 bases and J by 15 bases. Here the CDR3 DNA reads TGCGCCAGCAGCCATGGACTAGCCCCGGGGTTCTTC. Its translation is CASSHGLAPGFF.

This clone was picked up one time. This sequence joins TRBV5-1 and TRBJ2-7; TRBD1 aligns across 10 bases. The CDR3 extends over 15 amino acids. The V gene's germline CDR1 is SGHRS and CDR2 YFSETQ. V lost 4 bases to trimming and J lost 3 bases; unmatched junction nucleotides: 7. As DNA, the CDR3 is TGCGCCAGCAGCGTAACGGGACAGGGGCTCTACGAGCAGTACTTC. Translating gives CASSVTGQGLYEQYF.

The V and J genes are TRBV2 and TRBJ1-4; a weak D match, TRBD1 (5 bases). Germline V gene sequence: CDR1 SNHLY, CDR2 FYNNEI. The CDR3 extends over 15 amino acids. V lost 6 bases and J lost 4, with 15 bases in between. CDR3: CASRVGGGRNEKLFF. CDR3 sequence (DNA): TGTGCCAGCAGAGTCGGGGGAGGGCGTAATGAAAAACTGTTTTTT.

V and J are TRBV29-1 and TRBJ2-7; TRBD2 might be the D (6 bases). V dropped 3 bases and J dropped 4 bases, with 22 bases sitting between them. Looked up from germline, CDR1 is SQVTM and CDR2 is ANQGSEA. The CDR3 length is 16 residues. CDR3 amino acids: CSVDWGEYRTGYEQYF. CDR3 nucleotide sequence: TGCAGCGTTGATTGGGGGGAGTACCGTACGGGGTACGAGCAGTACTTC.

V is TRBV11-2 and J is TRBJ2-1; D might be TRBD2 (6 bases). The CDR3 has 14 residues. CDR1 and CDR2 from the germline V gene are SGHAT and FQNNGV. V was clipped by 1 base and J by 7 bases, with 11 bases between them. CDR3 in amino acids: CASSLVLAPNEQFF. The CDR3 DNA reads TGTGCCAGCAGCTTAGTACTAGCTCCTAATGAGCAGTTCTTC.

The V gene is TRBV15, the J gene TRBJ2-3; TRBD2 matches at 14 bases. The CDR3 spans 16 residues. Unmatched junction bases numbered 4, after V lost 4 bases and J lost 4 bases. CDR1 is LNHNV, CDR2 YYDKDF, per germline (reference sequence). CDR3 sequence reads: CATSKGTSGSSDTQYF. The CDR3 region has the DNA TGTGCCACCAGCAAGGGGACTAGCGGGAGTTCAGATACGCAGTATTTT.

This sequence joins TRBV7-9 and TRBJ2-1, with 14 bases identical to TRBD2. CDR1 is SEHNR, CDR2 FQNEAQ, per germline (reference sequence). J was trimmed by 10 bases and V by 3 bases; bases with no gene match: 11. The CDR3 length is 17 residues. CDR3 bases: TGTGCCAGCAGCTTCACACAGGGACTAGCGGGAGTAGGGGAGCAGTTCTTC. Translating it yields CASSFTQGLAGVGEQFF.

This CDR3 is CASSESPGQGGHSYEQYF. CDR3 coding DNA: TGTGCCAGCAGTGAATCTCCGGGACAGGGGGGACACTCCTACGAGCAGTACTTC. The chain recombines TRBV25-1 with TRBJ2-7; TRBD1 matches at 11 bases. V shed 1 base, J shed 0 bases, and the junction held 8 bases outside the gene matches. The CDR3 has 18 residues. From germline, CDR1 is MGHDK and CDR2 SYGVNS.